The 22 T cell receptor beta chains reported below all come from one sample, sequenced in a study of T cells after yellow fever vaccination (dated by TCRdb to about 2019). The treatment or condition label, read with the paper, signifies: live attenuated yellow fever vaccine strain. The library relied on 5' RACE. TCRdb records Illumina NovaSeq 6000 as the sequencer. The public reads were run again by TCRdb, first through fastp at Q25 and then through MiXCR, and only productive beta chains were kept. Each entry is one CDR3 protein sequence, shown with its most common DNA and genes. The sample table records 250,000 to 400,000 distinct CDR3 sequences; 4.1% of these occur just once. Of the sample, approximately 25% falls within the top ten clones. Sequencing was performed on PBMCs, taken 5 days after the yellow fever booster vaccination. The receptors originated from a man between 18 and 35 years old who received the YFV17D yellow fever vaccine.

Many counts were recorded for this clonotype. CDR3 sequence reads: CASSPLEQGFDEAFF. In nucleotides, the CDR3 is TGTGCCAGCTCACCCCTTGAACAGGGGTTTGATGAAGCTTTCTTT. The rearrangement uses TRBV18 and TRBJ1-1, with 7 bases fitting TRBD1. The CDR3 is made up of 15 amino acids. Germline V gene data show CDR1 as KGHSH and CDR2 as LQKENI. V lost 3 bases and J lost 7; bases outside the gene matches: 11. Complete variable domain (other parts from reference TRBV18 and TRBJ1-1): NAGVMQNPRHLVRRRGQEARLRCSPMKGHSHVYWYRQLPEEGLKFMVYLQKENIIDESGMPKERFSAEFPKEGPSILRIQQVVRGDSAAYFCASSPLEQGFDEAFFGQGTRLTVV.

This clonotype was seen ten or more times. This sequence joins TRBV20-1 and TRBJ2-3; 14 bases match TRBD2. With 5 bases clipped from V and 5 bases from J, the junction kept 3 bases outside the gene matches. This CDR3 contains 14 residues. CDR1 DFQATT and CDR2 SNEGSKA come from the germline V gene (reference sequence). CDR3 sequence (DNA): TGCAGTGCTGAGACTAGCGGGGGGGAAGATACGCAGTATTTT. Its translation: CSAETSGGEDTQYF.

J is TRBJ2-5 and V is TRBV6-2 or TRBV6-3; TRBD2 might be the D (6 bases). This CDR3 is built from 14 residues. The germline gives CDR1 MNHEY, CDR2 SVGEGT. V lost 6 bases and J lost 2, with 13 bases in between. The CDR3 loop is CASRVAANQETQYF. The CDR3 coding sequence is TGTGCCAGCAGGGTAGCGGCGAATCAAGAGACCCAGTACTTC.

The V call is TRBV4-3, the J call TRBJ2-1; D possibly matches TRBD1 or TRBD2 (5 bases each). Germline V gene sequence: CDR1 LGHNA, CDR2 YSLEER. Trimming cost V 0 bases and J 7 bases, with 16 bases left between them. The CDR3 is 16 residues long. As DNA, the CDR3 is TGCGCCAGCAGCCAAGATATTGATCCCGGGGCGAATGAGCAGTTCTTC. Translation: CASSQDIDPGANEQFF.

This clonotype has ten or more counts. The chain combines TRBV11-2 with TRBJ2-3; 10 bases align to TRBD1. The CDR3 loop spans 15 amino acids. Germline CDR1 SGHAT, CDR2 FQNNGV. J was trimmed by 4 bases and V by 0 bases; bases with no gene match: 1. In DNA, the CDR3 is TGTGCCAGCAGCTTAGATGGGACAGGGGCAGATACGCAGTATTTT. Translation: CASSLDGTGADTQYF. Supplemented by reference TRBV11-2 and TRBJ2-3, the full variable domain reads EAGVAQSPRYKIIEKRQSVAFWCNPISGHATLYWYQQILGQGPKLLIQFQNNGVVDDSQLPKDRFSAERLKGVDSTLKIQPAKLEDSAVYLCASSLDGTGADTQYFGPGTRLTVL.

J is TRBJ2-2 and V is TRBV29-1; weak D call: TRBD1 (6 bases). The CDR3 totals 15 residues. Deletions cut 6 bases from V and 0 bases from J, with 14 bases between. Germline V gene sequence: CDR1 SQVTM, CDR2 ANQGSEA. CDR3 amino acids: CSVAWGTSNTGELFF. The CDR3 DNA follows: TGCAGCGTAGCCTGGGGGACATCGAACACCGGGGAGCTGTTTTTT.

This clonotype appeared a few times. V usage is TRBV5-1 and J usage is TRBJ1-4; TRBD1 matches at 10 bases. CDR1 SGHRS and CDR2 YFSETQ come from the germline V gene. V trimming: 2 bases; J trimming: 7 bases; junction bases outside the gene matches: 5. The CDR3 runs 15 residues. The CDR3, as DNA: TGCGCCAGCAGCTTCGGACAGGGGGGACGTGAAAAACTGTTTTTT. Translating it yields CASSFGQGGREKLFF.

V is TRBV18 and J is TRBJ2-5, with unresolved D. CDR1 KGHSH and CDR2 LQKENI come from the germline V gene. The CDR3 runs to 15 residues. The V and J ends lost 2 bases and 2 bases respectively, with 12 bases between them. The CDR3, as DNA: TGTGCCAGCTCACCAAAATTGGTCGGTCAAGAGACCCAGTACTTC. It yields the protein CASSPKLVGQETQYF.

This clonotype occurred a few times. The rearrangement links TRBV6-5 to TRBJ1-2, with D unclear. CDR1 and CDR2 from the germline V gene are MNHEY and SVGAGI. The length of the CDR3 is 13 residues. V shed 3 bases and J shed 5 bases, with 10 bases lying between them. CDR3: CASSYSPPYGYTF. The DNA of the CDR3 is TGTGCCAGCAGTTATTCTCCGCCTTATGGCTACACCTTC.

This clonotype was recorded a few times. This chain connects TRBV29-1 to TRBJ2-7; 8 bases map to TRBD1. Germline V gives CDR1 SQVTM, CDR2 ANQGSEA. This CDR3 has 12 amino acids. Trimming cost V 6 bases and J 3 bases; bases outside gene matches: 4. CDR3 loop: CSVAGTGYEQYF. In DNA, the CDR3 is TGCAGCGTAGCCGGGACAGGCTACGAGCAGTACTTC.

This clonotype occurred a few times. The rearrangement joins TRBV9 to TRBJ2-5; D unclear. V lost 3 bases to trimming and J lost 4 bases, with 10 bases between them. CDR1 and CDR2 from the germline V gene are SGDLS and YYNGEE. The CDR3 has 13 amino acids. CDR3 coding DNA: TGTGCCAGCAGCGAACAACCCGGAGAGACCCAGTACTTC. It is translated as CASSEQPGETQYF.

This clonotype was seen only a few times. The rearrangement links TRBV29-1 to TRBJ2-5, with 11 nucleotides matching TRBD2. With 4 bases clipped from V and 5 bases from J, the junction kept 6 bases outside the gene matches. Looked up from germline, CDR1 is SQVTM and CDR2 is ANQGSEA. The CDR3 sequence is 14 residues long. Written as DNA, the CDR3 is TGCAGCGTTGGGGTAGCGGGGGGGCGTGAGACCCAGTACTTC. Protein product: CSVGVAGGRETQYF.

The CDR3 spells CASSLRAGQASTGELFF. CDR3 nucleotides: TGTGCCAGCAGCTTAAGAGCGGGACAGGCGAGCACCGGGGAGCTGTTTTTT. The genes are TRBV7-3 and TRBJ2-2; a possible D gene is TRBD1 (8 bases). V was clipped by 1 base and J by 4 bases, with 16 bases between them. The CDR3 runs to 17 residues. Germline CDR1 reads SGHTA; CDR2 reads FQGTGA.

The chain carries TRBV7-2 and TRBJ1-5, with 8 bases that match TRBD1. Germline-derived CDR1 and CDR2 are SGHTA and FQGNSA. Trimming at V came to 4 bases and at J to 6 bases, leaving 8 bases not matched to a gene. This CDR3 is 15 amino acids long. CDR3 in amino acids: CASSSRTGLGQPQHF. The CDR3, as DNA: TGTGCCAGCAGCTCACGGACAGGGCTGGGTCAGCCCCAGCATTTT.

The chain joins TRBV4-2 to TRBJ1-4; D perhaps matches TRBD1 (5 bases). The V gene's germline CDR1 is LGHNA and CDR2 YNFKEQ. The ends were cut back, 5 bases at V and 4 bases at J, with 20 bases in the middle. The CDR3 runs to 17 residues. The CDR3 nucleotides read TGTGCCAGCAGCAGATCTTACTCCGGGGACGGTAATGAAAAACTGTTTTTT. Its protein product is CASSRSYSGDGNEKLFF.

The chain is built from TRBV12-3 or TRBV12-4 and TRBJ2-3; D gene ambiguous. The CDR3 is 15 residues long. The germline V and J ends were trimmed by 2 bases and 6 bases, with 15 bases remaining between them. This CDR3 is CASSLIRKGLDTQYF. The CDR3 DNA follows: TGTGCCAGCAGTTTAATCAGGAAGGGATTGGATACGCAGTATTTT.

The chain links TRBV9 to TRBJ1-1; D is perhaps TRBD1 (5 bases). CDR3 length: 15 residues. CDR1 is SGDLS, CDR2 YYNGEE, per germline. The germline V and J ends were trimmed by 3 bases and 0 bases, with 12 bases remaining between them. The chain's CDR3 is CASSETPGLNTEAFF. CDR3 DNA: TGTGCCAGCAGCGAGACCCCGGGGCTGAACACTGAAGCTTTCTTT.

The chain uses TRBV9 and TRBJ2-1; TRBD2 agrees at 10 bases. The junction had 2 bases not matched to a gene; V was cut back by 4 bases and J by 10 bases. The V gene's germline CDR1 is SGDLS and CDR2 YYNGEE. The CDR3 is made up of 12 amino acids. This CDR3 is CASSPGLAEQFF. The CDR3 region has the DNA TGTGCCAGCAGCCCGGGACTAGCGGAGCAGTTCTTC.

This clonotype turned up a few times. The chain recombines TRBV12-3 or TRBV12-4 with TRBJ1-3; 8 nucleotides line up with TRBD1. This CDR3 has 14 amino acids. V gave up 8 bases and J gave up 3 bases; unmatched junction bases: 6. CDR3 region: CASGNTGGGNTIYF. CDR3 coding DNA: TGTGCCAGCGGGAACACAGGGGGTGGAAACACCATATATTTT.

The chain couples TRBV4-1 to TRBJ2-7; 8 bases map to TRBD1. With 3 bases clipped from V and 6 bases from J, the junction kept 10 bases outside the gene matches. CDR1 is MGHRA and CDR2 is YSYEKL in the germline V gene. The CDR3 has 15 residues. The chain's CDR3 is CASSHRTGNPSEQYF. The CDR3, as DNA: TGCGCCAGCAGCCACCGGACAGGGAACCCTTCCGAGCAGTACTTC.

Only a few counts were recorded for this clonotype. This sequence joins TRBV4-2 and TRBJ2-7, with 7 positions matching TRBD1. Germline lookup yields CDR1 LGHNA and CDR2 YNFKEQ. V was pared by 0 bases and J by 3 bases, with 11 bases of the junction left unmatched. This CDR3 is built from 17 residues. This CDR3 reads CASSQDIFRTGHYEQYF. In DNA form, the CDR3 reads TGTGCCAGCAGCCAAGATATTTTCCGGACAGGCCACTACGAGCAGTACTTC.

This clonotype came up many times. CDR3 DNA: TGTGCCAGCATCTTGGGGAACATCGAGGAAGCTTTCTTT. Translation gives CASILGNIEEAFF. The V and J genes are TRBV12-3 or TRBV12-4 and TRBJ1-1; D is ambiguous. Trimming removed 7 bases from V and 8 bases from J, with 17 bases in between. The CDR3 loop spans 13 amino acids.